The next 3 T cell receptor beta chains were all read from a single sample in a study of Ad26.COV2.S vaccination and SARS-CoV-2 variants. Sequencing used immunoSEQ multiplex PCR; TCRdb keeps in-frame clones, though not all of them. The table includes about 350,000 clones, about 86% detected once. Regarding treatment: roughly 19 received Ad26.COV2.S at low or high dose, single or two shots; 5 received placebo; per-sample allocation not given. On day 63 after the first injection, vaccine and placebo recipients gave samples. This specimen consisted of peripheral blood, obtained in a trial of Ad26.COV2.S vaccine versus placebo. These receptors were taken from a person between 18 and 60 years old who received the Ad26.COV2.S COVID-19 vaccine or a placebo.

The rearrangement joins TRBV27 to TRBJ2-3; D is ambiguous. Trimming removed 4 bases at V and 0 bases at J, with 17 bases between. CDR1 is MNHEY and CDR2 is SMNVEV in the germline V gene (reference sequence). The CDR3 length is 17 residues. DNA of the CDR3: TGTGCCAGCAGTTATCCGGGCGGCCCCAGGAGCACAGATACGCAGTATTTT. This sequence encodes CASSYPGGPRSTDTQYF.

This clone was seen only once. The chain combines TRBV3-1 (or the pseudogene TRBV3-2) with TRBJ2-1, with D perhaps TRBD2 (5 bases). CDR1 is LGHDT, CDR2 YNNKEL, per germline (reference sequence). Trimming stripped 5 bases from V and 8 bases from J, with 19 bases between. This CDR3 contains 15 residues. The CDR3 loop reads CASSSDYIDSDEQFF. The CDR3 coding sequence is TGTGCCAGCAGCTCCGACTACATCGATTCGGATGAGCAGTTCTTC.

This sequence joins TRBV4-1 and TRBJ2-5; tentative D call: TRBD2 (5 bases). The CDR3 is 13 amino acids. V dropped 0 bases and J dropped 5 bases, with 7 bases sitting between them. CDR1 and CDR2 (germline): MGHRA, YSYEKL. This chain's CDR3 is CASSQEGGETQYF. CDR3 sequence (DNA): TGCGCCAGCAGCCAAGAGGGCGGGGAGACCCAGTACTTC.